The clone carrying this T cell receptor beta chain appeared once. Its antigen remains unidentified. The sample originates from a study of shared clonotypes between healthy human individuals. About the research overall: Serving as donors were two women and three men, whose ages spanned 18 to 49.

CD45RO-negative, CCR7-positively selected cells formed the naive CD8 fraction, excluding terminally differentiated effector memory CD45RA+ cells. The donors were all Caucasian adults (living in Nashville, Tennessee). General study findings and limits: Clonotype sharing among donors likely depends on sequencing depth. Sorted-subset sequencing was shown by rarefaction to be incomplete despite large depth.

Using immunoSEQ multiplex PCR, the repertoire was profiled, and TCRdb retains in-frame clones only, with some absent. Among 2 million to 2.5 million clones listed, about 93% were seen once. The V gene end was trimmed by 4 bases and the J gene end by 8 bases; junction bases not matched to a gene: 9. This CDR3 spans 15 amino acids. The V gene's germline CDR1 is SGHRS and CDR2 YFSETQ. Input material: naive CD8+ T cells from PBMCs. The sequence was collected from a man aged 18 to 35 in good health. Some clones in this sample may be carry-over from other donors' samples. This chain links TRBV5-1 with TRBJ2-1, with 10 bases aligning to TRBD2. CDR3 residues: CASSVEDLAGDEQFF. The CDR3 region has the DNA TGCGCCAGCAGCGTCGAAGACCTAGCGGGGGATGAGCAGTTCTTC. Drawing the rest from reference TRBV5-1 and TRBJ2-1, the complete variable domain is KAGVTQTPRYLIKTRGQQVTLSCSPISGHRSVSWYQQTPGQGLQFLFEYFSETQRNKGNFPGRFSGRQFSNSRSEMNVSTLELGDSALYLCASSVEDLAGDEQFFGPGTRLTVL.